A single sample gave rise to the 17 T cell receptor beta chains below, sequenced in a study of cytomegalovirus exposure and HLA in healthy donors. Amplification used 60 Vbeta primers and 13 Jbeta primers. This table comes from immunoSEQ multiplex PCR, and its TCRdb copy is limited to in-frame clones, with some not included. The repertoire holds roughly 93,000 clones, with about three quarters as singletons. What was sequenced was PBMCs. The source of these receptors is a human donor in good health.

This clone is a singleton in its sample. This sequence joins TRBV27 and TRBJ2-1; 8 nucleotides match TRBD1. The germline gives CDR1 MNHEY, CDR2 SMNVEV (reference sequence). Trimming took 3 bases from V and 0 from J; bases not matched to a gene: 7. The CDR3 contains 17 residues. The CDR3 spells CASSFGWTGSSYNEQFF. In nucleotides, the CDR3 is TGTGCCAGCAGTTTCGGGTGGACAGGGAGCTCCTACAATGAGCAGTTCTTC.

This clone showed up just once. The CDR3 region has the DNA TGTGCCAGCCAAAAAGACAGGCGGTCCTCCTACGAGCAGTACTTC. It translates to CASQKDRRSSYEQYF. The genes are TRBV5-4 and TRBJ2-7; a weak D match, TRBD1 (6 bases). Looked up from germline, CDR1 is SGHNT and CDR2 is YYREEE (reference sequence). The CDR3 sequence is 15 residues long. Trimming pared 7 bases from V and 0 bases from J, leaving 17 bases between.

The chain is built from TRBV29-1 and TRBJ2-7; 11 nucleotides match TRBD2. The CDR3 is 17 amino acids. The ends lost 5 bases at V and 2 bases at J; junction bases unmatched: 14. The germline V gene has CDR1 SQVTM and CDR2 ANQGSEA. CDR3 in amino acids: CSVISPGLAETTYEQYF. CDR3 bases: TGCAGCGTTATTAGTCCGGGACTAGCGGAAACGACCTACGAGCAGTACTTC.

A few counts support this clone. This sequence joins TRBV5-5 and TRBJ2-3; 8 positions agree with TRBD2. V was clipped by 10 bases and J by 6 bases; unmatched bases: 13. The CDR3 has 14 residues. Germline loops: CDR1 SGHKS, CDR2 YYEKEE (reference sequence). CDR3 bases: TGTGCCTGGAGGGTCAGCGGGAGAATGGATACGCAGTATTTT. It is translated as CAWRVSGRMDTQYF.

The chain combines TRBV11-2 with TRBJ1-1, with 8 bases aligning to TRBD1. CDR1 and CDR2 from the germline V gene are SGHAT and FQNNGV. This CDR3 is built from 16 residues. The J segment lost 3 bases and the V segment lost 1 base, leaving 7 bases of the junction unmatched. The CDR3 DNA follows: TGTGCCAGCAGCTTAGGGCAGGGGGCATTGGACACTGAAGCTTTCTTT. It yields the protein CASSLGQGALDTEAFF. Combining the CDR3 with reference TRBV11-2 and TRBJ1-1 gives the whole variable domain EAGVAQSPRYKIIEKRQSVAFWCNPISGHATLYWYQQILGQGPKLLIQFQNNGVVDDSQLPKDRFSAERLKGVDSTLKIQPAKLEDSAVYLCASSLGQGALDTEAFFGQGTRLTVV.

V gene TRBV6-1 combines with J gene TRBJ2-3; a possible D gene is TRBD1 (5 bases). The CDR3 extends over 14 amino acids. Germline lookup yields CDR1 MNHNS and CDR2 SASEGT. Trimming took 4 bases from V and 3 from J, leaving 11 bases between them. CDR3 sequence: CASSGRVLTDTQYF. The DNA for the CDR3 is TGTGCCAGCAGTGGCAGGGTCCTTACAGATACGCAGTATTTT.

The chain joins TRBV19 to TRBJ2-2; a possible D gene is TRBD2 (6 bases). The V and J ends lost 5 bases and 4 bases respectively, with 17 bases between them. Germline CDR1 and CDR2: LNHDA and SQIVND (reference sequence). This CDR3 comprises 16 residues. DNA for the CDR3: TGTGCCAGTAGTTCCGCCCACGGGGGTCCCACCGGGGAGCTGTTTTTT. Its protein product is CASSSAHGGPTGELFF.

The chain couples TRBV11-2 to TRBJ2-7; possible D gene TRBD1, 6 bases. Between the trimmed V and J ends, which lost 3 bases and 0 bases, there was a span of 12 bases. The length of the CDR3 is 15 residues. Germline-derived CDR1 and CDR2 are SGHAT and FQNNGV. The CDR3 DNA follows: TGTGCCAGCAGCTTCCAAGGACAGCCCTCCTACGAGCAGTACTTC. It yields the protein CASSFQGQPSYEQYF.

This clone was seen a handful of times. J is TRBJ2-3 and V is TRBV10-3, with a possible D match to TRBD2 (6 bases). The CDR3 loop spans 15 amino acids. V dropped 1 base and J dropped 5 bases, with 13 bases sitting between them. The V gene's germline CDR1 is ENHRY and CDR2 SYGVKD. DNA for the CDR3: TGTGCCATCAGTGAGTTGTCGGGAGTAGGAGATACGCAGTATTTT. Encoded protein: CAISELSGVGDTQYF.

The chain is built from TRBV6-6 and TRBJ1-6, with TRBD1 matching 8 bases. The CDR3 sequence is 15 residues long. Trimming at V came to 10 bases and at J to 10 bases, leaving 15 bases not matched to a gene. Germline V gene data show CDR1 as MNHNY and CDR2 as SVGAGI (reference sequence). CDR3 bases: TGTGCCACTACACGGGGCTCACAGGGGGGATCACCCCTCCACTTT. It is translated as CATTRGSQGGSPLHF.

The chain recombines TRBV7-6 with TRBJ2-7, with TRBD1 as a possible D gene (5 bases). The germline CDR1 and CDR2 sequences are SGHVS and FNYEAQ. CDR3 length equals 15 residues. The germline V and J ends were trimmed by 0 bases and 5 bases, with 14 bases remaining between them. The CDR3 region has the DNA TGTGCCAGCAGCTTAGCTCCAGCAGGGTACGACGAGCAGTACTTC. Protein product: CASSLAPAGYDEQYF.

This sequence joins TRBV13 and TRBJ2-2; D call uncertain. Germline CDR1 and CDR2: PRHDT and FYEKMQ (reference sequence). Between the trimmed V and J ends, which lost 5 bases and 2 bases, there was a span of 9 bases. The length of the CDR3 is 14 residues. The CDR3 bases are TGTGCCAGCAGCCCGCGGATTAACACCGGGGAGCTGTTTTTT. Residues: CASSPRINTGELFF.

The chain couples TRBV7-9 to TRBJ2-2, with TRBD1 identical over 9 bases. CDR1 is SEHNR, CDR2 FQNEAQ, per germline (reference sequence). J lost 1 base, V lost 5 bases, and 2 bases had no gene match. The CDR3 length is 15 residues. Here the CDR3 reads CASSPGQGNTGELFF. The CDR3 DNA is TGTGCCAGCAGCCCGGGACAGGGGAACACCGGGGAGCTGTTTTTT.

The gene calls are TRBV2 and TRBJ2-2; D is undetermined. V was trimmed by 8 bases and J by 11 bases, leaving 15 bases between them. There are 12 residues in the CDR3. Germline V gene lookup returns CDR1 SNHLY and CDR2 FYNNEI. The CDR3 sequence: CASDRVAQELFF. The CDR3 DNA reads as TGTGCCAGCGATCGGGTGGCTCAAGAGCTGTTTTTT. The complete variable domain, with remaining parts taken from reference TRBV2 and TRBJ2-2, reads EPEVTQTPSHQVTQMGQEVILRCVPISNHLYFYWYRQILGQKVEFLVSFYNNEISEKSEIFDDQFSVERPDGSNFTLKIRSTKLEDSAMYFCASDRVAQELFFGEGSRLTVL.

This chain uses TRBV5-5 with TRBJ1-5; 10 bases align to TRBD1. CDR3 length: 15 residues. Looked up from germline, CDR1 is SGHKS and CDR2 is YYEKEE (reference sequence). J lost 3 bases, V lost 3 bases, and 3 bases had no gene match. Written as DNA, the CDR3 is TGTGCCAGCAGCTCCGGGACAGGGGACAATCAGCCCCAGCATTTT. This gives the protein CASSSGTGDNQPQHF.

V usage is TRBV11-3 and J usage is TRBJ1-1, with D hard to call. This CDR3 is 13 amino acids long. The V end lost 2 bases, the J end lost 1 base, and 5 bases lay between the germline ends. In germline, CDR1 is SGHNT, CDR2 YENEEA. CDR3: CASSLSPNTEAFF. The CDR3 DNA reads as TGTGCCAGCAGCTTATCTCCGAACACTGAAGCTTTCTTT.

The chain joins TRBV19 to TRBJ2-1; weak D call: TRBD2 (5 bases). CDR1 and CDR2 (germline): LNHDA, SQIVND (reference sequence). The ends were cut back, 5 bases at V and 1 base at J, with 15 bases in the middle. This CDR3 is 16 amino acids long. As DNA, the CDR3 is TGTGCCAGTAGTCTAAAACATAGGACTTCCTACAATGAGCAGTTCTTC. Translated: CASSLKHRTSYNEQFF.